Below are 4 T cell receptor beta chains sequenced from a single sample in a study of cytomegalovirus exposure and HLA in healthy donors (dated by TCRdb to 2017 to 2019). To prepare the library, the immunoSEQ multiplex PCR assay was applied. For the multiplex PCR, a mixture combining 60 forward primers for TCR Vbeta segments and 13 reverse primers for TCR Jbeta segments was used. In its TCRdb copy, this immuneACCESS table keeps in-frame sequences only and misses some clones. Where compared with another copy, unresolved V genes explain less than half of these, and the others have no known cause. The sample yields about 100,000 clones; roughly 73% were counted once. The top ten clones comprise over 3% of the sample. The material sequenced was PBMCs. The receptors stem from a man aged 40-55 years in good health and CMV-seronegative.

V gene TRBV15 combines with J gene TRBJ2-7; 14 bases map to TRBD2. Germline V lookup: CDR1 LNHNV, CDR2 YYDKDF (reference sequence). This CDR3 has 18 amino acids. J gave up 2 bases and V 4 bases, and 10 bases lay outside the gene matches. This CDR3 reads CATSTGLAGVWGPYEQYF. The CDR3 bases are TGTGCCACCAGCACGGGACTAGCGGGGGTTTGGGGCCCCTACGAGCAGTACTTC.

The chain employs TRBV27 and TRBJ2-3, with D possibly TRBD2 on 5 matching bases. The germline V and J ends were trimmed by 4 bases and 2 bases, with 13 bases remaining between them. The CDR3 extends over 15 amino acids. CDR1 and CDR2 from the germline V gene are MNHEY and SMNVEV (reference sequence). The CDR3 loop reads CASSWTPKNTDTQYF. The CDR3 DNA follows: TGTGCCAGCAGTTGGACTCCGAAAAACACAGATACGCAGTATTTT.

The CDR3 DNA is TGCGCCAGTGGCTTAATAGGGGGCGACGGCTACACCTTC. Protein: CASGLIGGDGYTF. The gene calls are TRBV5-1 and TRBJ1-2, with 7 positions matching TRBD1. The ends lost 8 bases at V and 8 bases at J; junction bases unmatched: 12. The CDR3 is made up of 13 amino acids. Germline CDR1 reads SGHRS; CDR2 reads YFSETQ.

The gene calls are TRBV13 and TRBJ2-2, with 8 nucleotides matching TRBD2. Germline trimming cut 1 base from V and 4 bases from J; bases unmatched to any gene: 5. Germline loops: CDR1 PRHDT, CDR2 FYEKMQ (reference sequence). The CDR3 runs to 16 residues. CDR3 loop: CASSLAAGGITGELFF. The DNA for the CDR3 is TGTGCCAGCAGCTTAGCGGCGGGGGGTATCACCGGGGAGCTGTTTTTT. Together with reference TRBV13 and TRBJ2-2, the CDR3 gives the full variable domain: AAGVIQSPRHLIKEKRETATLKCYPIPRHDTVYWYQQGPGQDPQFLISFYEKMQSDKGSIPDRFSAQQFSDYHSELNMSSLELGDSALYFCASSLAAGGITGELFFGEGSRLTVL.